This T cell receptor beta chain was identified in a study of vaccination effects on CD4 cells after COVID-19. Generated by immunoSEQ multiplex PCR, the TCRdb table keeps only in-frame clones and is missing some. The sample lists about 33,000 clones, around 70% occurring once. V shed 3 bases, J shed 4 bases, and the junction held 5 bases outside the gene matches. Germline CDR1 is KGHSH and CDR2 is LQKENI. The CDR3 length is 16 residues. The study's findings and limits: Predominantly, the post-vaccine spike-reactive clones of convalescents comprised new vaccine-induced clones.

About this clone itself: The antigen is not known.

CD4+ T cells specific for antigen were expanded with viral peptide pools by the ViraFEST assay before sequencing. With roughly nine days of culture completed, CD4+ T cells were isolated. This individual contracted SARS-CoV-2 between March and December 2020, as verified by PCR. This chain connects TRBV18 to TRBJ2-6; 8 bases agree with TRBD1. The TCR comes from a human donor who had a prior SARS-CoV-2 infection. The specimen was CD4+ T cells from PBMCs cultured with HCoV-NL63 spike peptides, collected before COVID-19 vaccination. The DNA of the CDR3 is TGTGCCAGCTCACCGCAGGGGGCGGCAGGGGCCAACGTCCTGACTTTC. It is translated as CASSPQGAAGANVLTF.